The text below deals with one T cell receptor beta chain. Its specificity is not known. The CDR3 has 14 amino acids. Germline values: CDR1 SQVTM, CDR2 ANQGSEA. V lost 7 bases and J lost 0, with 15 bases in between. Here immunoSEQ multiplex PCR was the method, and the copy in TCRdb shows in-frame clones only, minus some. Here the sample spans about 140,000 clones, about 92% being singletons. This entry is derived from a study of T cell responses to AZD1222 COVID-19 vaccine. Points from the study as a whole: Just a handful of AZD1222 recipients were seropositive at baseline. An increase in Spike-specific TCR breadth and depth was observed after two AZD1222 doses. Repertoires were sampled only after the peak T cell response.

The rearrangement joins TRBV29-1 to TRBJ1-1; D is perhaps TRBD1 (5 bases). The source material was peripheral blood, sampled on day 0 of AZD1222 vaccination. This TCR came from an adult in good health. CDR3 nucleotides: TGCAGCGCCAATTTGGGGGGGATGAACACTGAAGCTTTCTTT. This codes for CSANLGGMNTEAFF.